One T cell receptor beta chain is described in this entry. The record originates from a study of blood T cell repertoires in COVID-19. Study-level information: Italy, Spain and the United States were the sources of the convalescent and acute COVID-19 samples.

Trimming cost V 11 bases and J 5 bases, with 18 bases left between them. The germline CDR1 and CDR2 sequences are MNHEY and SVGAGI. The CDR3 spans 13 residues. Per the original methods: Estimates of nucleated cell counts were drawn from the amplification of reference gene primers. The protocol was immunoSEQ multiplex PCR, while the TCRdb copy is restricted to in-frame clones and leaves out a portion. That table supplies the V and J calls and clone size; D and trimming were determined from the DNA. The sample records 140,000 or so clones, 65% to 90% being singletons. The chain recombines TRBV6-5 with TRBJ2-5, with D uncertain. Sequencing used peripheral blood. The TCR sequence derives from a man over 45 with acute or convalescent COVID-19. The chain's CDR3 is CAAQVAARETQYF. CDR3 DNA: TGTGCCGCCCAGGTCGCCGCAAGGGAGACCCAGTACTTC.